What follows is one TCR beta chain and its context. This clonotype occurred a few times. Its antigen is not yet known. Qualities for individual bases were not recorded, and no much larger clone is one base off. The data are from a study of response to subunit inactivated influenza vaccine (dated by TCRdb to the late 2010s). A note on the overall study: To follow how T cells responded to a trivalent subunit inactivated influenza vaccine, the researchers relied on deep quantitative profiling of the T cell receptor repertoire.

General conclusions and limits of the study: The authors suggested that each seasonal influenza vaccination may recruit only a limited number of new T cells.

Receptors were amplified or captured by RT-PCR. The sequencer was an Illumina HiSeq 2500. TCRdb itself trimmed the public reads at Q25 with fastp, ran MiXCR and retained productive beta chains. Entries that share a CDR3 protein sequence are merged under the most common genes and DNA. This sample comprises 800,000 to 1,000,000 distinct CDR3 sequences, 21% of them detected only once. The top ten clonotypes cover 9.5% to 13% of the sample. Sequencing was performed on PBMCs from blood, taken about 5 days after vaccination. This sequence was found in a man aged 45-65 years who received an inactivated influenza vaccine. Donor details come from another sample of the same person, matched by shared clones.

This receptor has the CDR3 CSARDFLAGNQPQHF. The sequenced DNA: TGCAGTGCTAGAGATTTTTTAGCAGGCAATCAGCCCCAGCATTTT. The V gene is TRBV20-1 and the J gene is TRBJ1-5; no D gene can be assigned with confidence. Counted from cysteine to phenylalanine, this CDR3 has 15 amino acids. The read is trimmed to its CDR3 DNA, 45 bases read in frame from base 1. V sheds 0 bases and J sheds 2 bases, leaving 11 bases between their ends. CDR1 and CDR2 were assigned from the germline V gene (reference sequence) as DFQATT and SNEGSKA.